The 18 T cell receptor beta chains below were found in one sample sequenced in a study of shared clonotypes between healthy human individuals. The naive CD8 population came from CD45RO-negative cells selected for CCR7, without terminally differentiated effector memory CD45RA+ cells. Clones were sequenced by immunoSEQ multiplex PCR, and TCRdb holds only the in-frame ones, with some missing. The data contain roughly 2,000,000 clones, approximately 94% of them singletons. Sequenced: naive CD8+ T cells sorted from blood. The receptors shown here come from a man between 18 and 29 years old in good health.

The chain links TRBV5-6 to TRBJ1-2, with 11 positions matching TRBD1. Trimming removed 1 base from V and 3 bases from J; junction bases left unmatched: 8. CDR3 length equals 17 residues. The germline V gene encodes CDR1 SGHDT and CDR2 YYEEEE. The CDR3 DNA is TGTGCCAGCAGCTTGATCCGGACAGGGGGCTCTCACTATGGCTACACCTTC. It encodes CASSLIRTGGSHYGYTF.

The chain links TRBV7-9 to TRBJ2-3, with 14 nucleotides matching TRBD2. The junction had 11 bases not matched to a gene; V was cut back by 2 bases and J by 10 bases. Looked up from germline, CDR1 is SEHNR and CDR2 is FQNEAQ (reference sequence). This CDR3 is built from 17 residues. The CDR3 region is CASSLPSGTSGGRAQYF. CDR3 DNA sequence: TGTGCCAGCAGCTTACCCTCCGGGACTAGCGGGGGCCGCGCGCAGTATTTT.

J is TRBJ2-3 and V is TRBV7-2, with TRBD2 as a possible D gene (6 bases). CDR1 is SGHTA and CDR2 is FQGNSA in the germline V gene. V was clipped by 4 bases and J by 0 bases, with 11 bases between them. This CDR3 region has 15 residues. CDR3 loop: CASSYLATSTDTQYF. CDR3 nucleotide sequence: TGTGCCAGCAGCTACCTAGCGACTAGCACAGATACGCAGTATTTT.

The chain uses TRBV19 and TRBJ2-3; 9 positions match TRBD2. With 5 bases clipped from V and 6 bases from J, the junction kept 9 bases outside the gene matches. The germline gives CDR1 LNHDA, CDR2 SQIVND (reference sequence). The CDR3 loop spans 15 amino acids. CDR3 bases: TGTGCCAGTAGTGCGACAGGACTAGCGATGGATACGCAGTATTTT. It codes for CASSATGLAMDTQYF.

Turning to this clone: This sample also contains other DNA sequences that code for the same CDR3. This chain links TRBV11-2 with TRBJ1-2; D remains ambiguous. V lost 1 base and J lost 8, with 8 bases in between. This CDR3 region has 12 residues. Germline V CDR1 and CDR2: SGHAT, FQNNGV. Here the CDR3 reads CASSLGVGGYTF. The CDR3 DNA follows: TGTGCCAGCAGCTTAGGGGTAGGCGGCTACACCTTC.

The CDR3 coding sequence is TGTGCCAGCAGCGTACTACAGGGGGATATGGGCACTGAAGCTTTCTTT. It yields the protein CASSVLQGDMGTEAFF. The J gene is TRBJ1-1, the V gene TRBV7-8; 8 bases are a match to TRBD1. The CDR3 length is 16 residues. Germline V CDR1 and CDR2: SGHVS, FQNEAQ. The J segment lost 4 bases and the V segment lost 5 bases, leaving 12 bases of the junction unmatched. The full variable domain, rest sourced from reference TRBV7-8 and TRBJ1-1, is GAGVSQSPRYKVAKRGQDVALRCDPISGHVSLFWYQQALGQGPEFLTYFQNEAQLDKSGLPSDRFFAERPEGSVSTLKIQRTQQEDSAVYLCASSVLQGDMGTEAFFGQGTRLTVV.

A word on this clone: This sample also contains other DNA sequences that code for the same CDR3. This rearrangement joins TRBV6-5 to TRBJ2-7, with 11 bases that match TRBD1. With V trimmed by 0 bases and J by 3 bases, 1 base remained unmatched. This CDR3 region has 15 residues. Germline-derived CDR1 and CDR2 are MNHEY and SVGAGI. Here the CDR3 DNA reads TGTGCCAGCAGTTACTCGGGGACAGGGGGCTACGAGCAGTACTTC. Protein product: CASSYSGTGGYEQYF.

The rearrangement uses TRBV9 and TRBJ2-3; D gene ambiguous. The CDR3 is 14 residues long. Trimming took off 7 bases at V and 2 bases at J, with 14 bases between the two ends. CDR1 is SGDLS and CDR2 is YYNGEE in the germline V gene. For the CDR3, the DNA is TGTGCCAGCTCTACGGCGGCCTTCACAGATACGCAGTATTTT. This gives the protein CASSTAAFTDTQYF.

V usage is TRBV2 and J usage is TRBJ2-7; TRBD1 matches 7 bases. Trimming took 7 bases from V and 3 from J; bases not matched to a gene: 6. The CDR3 spans 13 residues. Per germline, CDR1 SNHLY and CDR2 FYNNEI. CDR3 DNA sequence: TGTGCCAGCATTGGACAGGATAACTACGAGCAGTACTTC. Its translation is CASIGQDNYEQYF.

The CDR3 here is CAISEDRGQTQYF. CDR3 DNA: TGTGCCATCAGTGAGGACAGGGGACAGACCCAGTACTTC. The chain recombines TRBV10-3 with TRBJ2-5; 8 bases map to TRBD1. Germline assignment: CDR1 ENHRY and CDR2 SYGVKD. There are 13 residues in the CDR3. The V gene end was trimmed by 2 bases and the J gene end by 6 bases; junction bases not matched to a gene: 2.

This chain links TRBV9 with TRBJ1-3, with a possible D match to TRBD1 (6 bases). Germline V lookup: CDR1 SGDLS, CDR2 YYNGEE. The CDR3 covers 13 residues. Between the trimmed V and J ends, which lost 4 bases and 8 bases, there was a span of 13 bases. CDR3 DNA sequence: TGTGCCAGCAGCCTAACAGGGACGGACACCATATATTTT. This gives the protein CASSLTGTDTIYF.

The chain links TRBV27 to TRBJ2-2; 8 bases fit TRBD2. V was clipped by 3 bases and J by 3 bases; unmatched bases: 3. The CDR3 contains 15 residues. Germline V lookup: CDR1 MNHEY, CDR2 SMNVEV (reference sequence). CDR3 sequence (DNA): TGTGCCAGCAGTTTTAGCGGGGCGTACACCGGGGAGCTGTTTTTT. It encodes CASSFSGAYTGELFF.

This clone has a single count. Other DNA sequences from this sample encode an identical CDR3 as well. The rearrangement uses TRBV7-2 and TRBJ2-7, with 9 bases fitting TRBD2. Looked up from germline, CDR1 is SGHTA and CDR2 is FQGNSA. Trimming at V came to 1 base and at J to 4 bases, leaving 5 bases not matched to a gene. The length of the CDR3 is 15 residues. The CDR3 coding sequence is TGTGCCAGCAGCTTAGGTCTGGCGGGAGGGTACGAGCAGTACTTC. This sequence encodes CASSLGLAGGYEQYF.

The chain is built from TRBV5-4 and TRBJ2-3, with D perhaps matching TRBD1 (5 bases). With 2 bases removed from V and 0 bases from J, the gap between germline ends came to 10 bases. The CDR3 runs to 15 residues. The germline V gene has CDR1 SGHNT and CDR2 YYREEE (reference sequence). CDR3 nucleotide sequence: TGTGCCAGCAGCTTTGGGGCAACTAGCACAGATACGCAGTATTTT. The encoded protein is CASSFGATSTDTQYF.

The chain has TRBV15 and TRBJ2-5, with D possibly being TRBD2 (5 bases). Germline V CDR1 and CDR2: LNHNV, YYDKDF (reference sequence). CDR3 length: 13 amino acids. V was trimmed by 5 bases and J by 5 bases, leaving 12 bases between them. The CDR3 is CATSAGLRETQYF. In DNA, the CDR3 is TGTGCCACCAGCGCGGGCTTACGGGAGACCCAGTACTTC.

This chain links TRBV2 with TRBJ2-7; D tentatively fits TRBD1 or TRBD2 (5 bases each). The germline CDR1 and CDR2 sequences are SNHLY and FYNNEI. The V end was cut by 3 bases, the J end by 4 bases, with 19 bases between. The CDR3 extends over 16 amino acids. The CDR3 DNA follows: TGTGCCAGCAGTGACACCGGGACCGAAGGCGGGTACGAGCAGTACTTC. Amino acid sequence: CASSDTGTEGGYEQYF. The whole variable domain, filled in from reference TRBV2 and TRBJ2-7, reads EPEVTQTPSHQVTQMGQEVILRCVPISNHLYFYWYRQILGQKVEFLVSFYNNEISEKSEIFDDQFSVERPDGSNFTLKIRSTKLEDSAMYFCASSDTGTEGGYEQYFGPGTRLTVT.

The rearrangement uses TRBV7-8 and TRBJ2-7; 9 bases agree with TRBD2. The CDR3 runs to 15 residues. V lost 3 bases, J lost 3 bases, and 6 bases stayed unmatched. Germline V CDR1 and CDR2: SGHVS, FQNEAQ. The CDR3 DNA is TGTGCCAGCAGCTTTAGCGGGGGTGGAGGCTACGAGCAGTACTTC. This translates into CASSFSGGGGYEQYF.

This chain connects TRBV9 to TRBJ2-2; possibly TRBD1 or TRBD2 for D (6 bases each). The V gene lost 4 bases and the J gene lost 8 bases, with 12 bases spanning the gap. There are 13 residues in the CDR3. Germline V lookup: CDR1 SGDLS, CDR2 YYNGEE. CDR3 coding DNA: TGTGCCAGCAGCACCGGGGGCAGAGGGGAGCTGTTTTTT. This gives the protein CASSTGGRGELFF.